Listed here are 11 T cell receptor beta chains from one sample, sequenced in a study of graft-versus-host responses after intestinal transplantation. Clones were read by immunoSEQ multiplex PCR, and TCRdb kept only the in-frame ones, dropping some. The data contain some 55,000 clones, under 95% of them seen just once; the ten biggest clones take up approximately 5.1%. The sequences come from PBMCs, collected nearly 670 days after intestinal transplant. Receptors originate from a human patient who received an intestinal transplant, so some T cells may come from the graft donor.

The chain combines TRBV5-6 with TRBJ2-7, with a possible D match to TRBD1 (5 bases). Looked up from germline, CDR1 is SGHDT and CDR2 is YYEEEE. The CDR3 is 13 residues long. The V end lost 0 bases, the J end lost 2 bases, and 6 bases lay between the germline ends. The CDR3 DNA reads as TGTGCCAGCAGCTTGGCGACAGCCTACGAGCAGTACTTC. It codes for CASSLATAYEQYF. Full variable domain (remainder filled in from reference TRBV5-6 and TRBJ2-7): DAGVTQSPTHLIKTRGQQVTLRCSPKSGHDTVSWYQQALGQGPQFIFQYYEEEERQRGNFPDRFSGHQFPNYSSELNVNALLLGDSALYLCASSLATAYEQYFGPGTRLTVT.

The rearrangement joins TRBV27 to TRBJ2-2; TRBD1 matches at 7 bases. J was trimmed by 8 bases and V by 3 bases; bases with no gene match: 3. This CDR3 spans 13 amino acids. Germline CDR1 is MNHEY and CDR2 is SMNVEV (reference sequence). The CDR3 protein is CASSFGGQGELFF. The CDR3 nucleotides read TGTGCCAGCAGTTTTGGGGGACAGGGGGAGCTGTTTTTT.

CDR3 nucleotides: TGTGCCAGCCGGGACCTTCGGGGCAATGAGCAGTTCTTC. Protein product: CASRDLRGNEQFF. The chain combines TRBV11-3 with TRBJ2-1; the D call may be TRBD1 or TRBD2 (5 bases each). The CDR3 runs to 13 residues. V dropped 8 bases and J dropped 6 bases, with 14 bases sitting between them. Germline CDR1 SGHNT, CDR2 YENEEA.

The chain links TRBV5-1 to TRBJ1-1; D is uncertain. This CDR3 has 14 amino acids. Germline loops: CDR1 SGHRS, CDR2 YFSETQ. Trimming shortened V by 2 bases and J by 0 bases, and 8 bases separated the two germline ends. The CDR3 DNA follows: TGCGCCAGCAGCTTAGCGGTGATGAACACTGAAGCTTTCTTT. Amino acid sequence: CASSLAVMNTEAFF.

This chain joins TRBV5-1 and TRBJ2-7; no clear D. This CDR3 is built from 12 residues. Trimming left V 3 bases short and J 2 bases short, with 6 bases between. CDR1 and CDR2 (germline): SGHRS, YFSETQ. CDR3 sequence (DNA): TGCGCCAGCAGCTCAGCGACCTACGAGCAGTACTTC. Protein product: CASSSATYEQYF.

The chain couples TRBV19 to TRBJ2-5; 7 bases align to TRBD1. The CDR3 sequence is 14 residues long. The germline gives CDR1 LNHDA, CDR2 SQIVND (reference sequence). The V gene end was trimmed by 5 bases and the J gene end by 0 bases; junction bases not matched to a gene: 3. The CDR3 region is CASSGGQYQETQYF. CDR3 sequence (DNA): TGTGCCAGTAGTGGGGGACAGTACCAAGAGACCCAGTACTTC. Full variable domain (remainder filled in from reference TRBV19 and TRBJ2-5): DGGITQSPKYLFRKEGQNVTLSCEQNLNHDAMYWYRQDPGQGLRLIYYSQIVNDFQKGDIAEGYSVSREKKESFPLTVTSAQKNPTAFYLCASSGGQYQETQYFGPGTRLLVL.

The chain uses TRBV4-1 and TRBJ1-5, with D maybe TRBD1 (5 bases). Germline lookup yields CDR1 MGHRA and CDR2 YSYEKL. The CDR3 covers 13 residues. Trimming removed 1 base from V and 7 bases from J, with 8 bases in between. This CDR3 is CASSQGRGQPQHF. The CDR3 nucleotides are TGCGCCAGCAGCCAAGGTCGGGGGCAGCCCCAGCATTTT.

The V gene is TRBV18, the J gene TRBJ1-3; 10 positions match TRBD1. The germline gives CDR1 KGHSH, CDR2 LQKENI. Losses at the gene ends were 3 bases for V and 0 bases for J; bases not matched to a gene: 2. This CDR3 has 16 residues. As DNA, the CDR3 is TGTGCCAGCTCACCCGGGACAGGGGACTCTGGAAACACCATATATTTT. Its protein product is CASSPGTGDSGNTIYF.

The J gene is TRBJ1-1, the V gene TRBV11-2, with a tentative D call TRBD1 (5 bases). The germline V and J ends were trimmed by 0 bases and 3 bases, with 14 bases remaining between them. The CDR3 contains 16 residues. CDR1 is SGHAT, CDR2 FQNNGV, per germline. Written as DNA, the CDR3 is TGTGCCAGCAGCTTAGATCCCGGGGGACGGTACACTGAAGCTTTCTTT. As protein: CASSLDPGGRYTEAFF.

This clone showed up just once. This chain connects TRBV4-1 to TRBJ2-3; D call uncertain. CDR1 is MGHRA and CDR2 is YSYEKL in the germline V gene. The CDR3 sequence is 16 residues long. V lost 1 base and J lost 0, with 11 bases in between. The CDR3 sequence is CASSQVGIGSTDTQYF. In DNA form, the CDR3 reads TGCGCCAGCAGCCAAGTGGGCATTGGGAGCACAGATACGCAGTATTTT.

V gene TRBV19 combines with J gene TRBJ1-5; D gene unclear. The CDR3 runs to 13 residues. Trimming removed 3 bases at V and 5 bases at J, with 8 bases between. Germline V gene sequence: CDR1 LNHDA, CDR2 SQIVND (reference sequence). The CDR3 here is CASSISEHQPQHF. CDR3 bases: TGTGCCAGTAGTATTTCCGAACATCAGCCCCAGCATTTT.